This T cell receptor beta chain stems from a study of shared T cell receptors in the human thymus. Trimming took 2 bases from V and 2 from J, leaving 18 bases between them. Germline V gene sequence: CDR1 SGHRS, CDR2 YFSETQ. This CDR3 is 17 amino acids long. TCRdb's table, derived via immunoSEQ multiplex PCR, lists solely in-frame clones and lacks some. Of roughly 660,000 clones listed, over 75% were seen once; the top ten hold over 0.008%. The same specimen was also included in a second study, on human thymus T cells. From that second work: The study used thymus tissue resected during corrective heart surgery. In thymic and blood repertoires alike, V and J usage looked biased. Reports from related research described highly overlapping thymic repertoires among unrelated individuals.

The sequencing input was thymocytes. This TCR came from a boy under three years old with a congenital heart defect. This chain joins TRBV5-1 and TRBJ2-3; D ambiguous. This CDR3 reads CASSFPLPESFTDTQYF. The CDR3 DNA sequence: TGCGCCAGCAGCTTTCCCCTGCCGGAGAGCTTCACAGATACGCAGTATTTT.